These 9 T cell receptor beta chains came from one sample sequenced in a study of T cell responses to AZD1222 COVID-19 vaccine. TCRdb keeps only in-frame clones here, not all; method: immunoSEQ multiplex PCR. The sample consists of 100,000 to 150,000 clones, roughly 88% of them appearing once. The input for sequencing was peripheral blood, taken on day 0 of AZD1222 vaccination. These receptors originate from an adult in good health.

V usage is TRBV5-1 and J usage is TRBJ2-7; maybe TRBD1 (5 bases). The ends were cut back, 4 bases at V and 0 bases at J, with 14 bases in the middle. This CDR3 has 15 amino acids. Germline assignment: CDR1 SGHRS and CDR2 YFSETQ. The chain's CDR3 is CASSDRGISSYEQYF. DNA for the CDR3: TGCGCCAGCAGCGATAGGGGCATCAGCTCCTACGAGCAGTACTTC.

The chain recombines TRBV18 with TRBJ1-1; no clear D. V was cut by 3 bases and J by 6 bases, with 17 bases left in between. The germline gives CDR1 KGHSH, CDR2 LQKENI. The CDR3 sequence is 15 residues long. This CDR3 reads CASSPVGRRTPEAFF. The DNA of the CDR3 is TGTGCCAGCTCACCTGTTGGACGTCGAACACCTGAAGCTTTCTTT.

This chain's CDR3 is CAITKTGANTEAFF. The CDR3 DNA sequence: TGTGCCATCACCAAGACAGGGGCGAACACTGAAGCTTTCTTT. The chain joins TRBV10-3 to TRBJ1-1; 8 bases map to TRBD1. The CDR3 loop spans 14 amino acids. Germline V lookup: CDR1 ENHRY, CDR2 SYGVKD. With V trimmed by 7 bases and J by 1 base, 5 bases remained unmatched.

This sequence joins TRBV5-1 and TRBJ1-1; D ambiguous. V shed 0 bases and J shed 3 bases, with 12 bases lying between them. This CDR3 has 15 amino acids. Germline V gene data show CDR1 as SGHRS and CDR2 as YFSETQ. For the CDR3, the DNA is TGCGCCAGCAGCTTGGTTTCCAGATCGGACACTGAAGCTTTCTTT. Amino acid sequence: CASSLVSRSDTEAFF. The full variable domain, with the rest looked up from reference TRBV5-1 and TRBJ1-1, is KAGVTQTPRYLIKTRGQQVTLSCSPISGHRSVSWYQQTPGQGLQFLFEYFSETQRNKGNFPGRFSGRQFSNSRSEMNVSTLELGDSALYLCASSLVSRSDTEAFFGQGTRLTVV.

This chain joins TRBV4-3 and TRBJ1-2, with 7 bases fitting TRBD1. Germline CDR1 LGHNA, CDR2 YSLEER. This CDR3 is built from 15 residues. After removal of 3 bases from V and 4 bases from J, the junction contained 8 bases not matched to a gene. The CDR3 DNA reads as TGCGCCAGCAGCCAGAGGCAGGGGGAGGGCTATGGCTACACCTTC. It is translated as CASSQRQGEGYGYTF.

The chain has TRBV27 and TRBJ2-5; unclear D gene. CDR3 length equals 13 residues. Trimming removed 6 bases at V and 6 bases at J, with 14 bases between. Germline loops: CDR1 MNHEY, CDR2 SMNVEV (reference sequence). The CDR3 here is CASRRIGEKTQYF. As DNA, the CDR3 is TGTGCCAGCAGAAGAATAGGAGAGAAGACCCAGTACTTC.

This clone was detected only once. The chain has TRBV21-1 and TRBJ1-4. TRBV21-1 is a known pseudogene. This CDR3 comprises 14 residues. The CDR3 protein is CASSKRWGGVKPNF. The DNA for the CDR3 is TGTGCCAGCAGCAAACGGTGGGGTGGGGTAAAACCCAATTTT.

J is TRBJ1-5 and V is TRBV7-2; D not resolved. CDR3 length: 15 residues. V lost 1 base to trimming and J lost 4 bases, with 11 bases between them. Germline CDR1 reads SGHTA; CDR2 reads FQGNSA. The CDR3 coding sequence is TGTGCCAGCAGCTTAGTGGCCGGTATAAATCAGCCCCAGCATTTT. Amino acid sequence: CASSLVAGINQPQHF.

This clone was recorded once. V usage is TRBV28 and J usage is TRBJ2-2; 11 nucleotides match TRBD2. The trim removed 5 bases at V and 4 bases at J, leaving 3 bases unmatched. CDR1 is MDHEN, CDR2 SYDVKM, per germline. CDR3 size: 15 residues. The CDR3 spells CASSVSGRGTGELFF. The CDR3 bases are TGTGCCAGCAGTGTTAGCGGGAGGGGCACCGGGGAGCTGTTTTTT.